This TCR beta chain was obtained from a study of T cell repertoires in cytomegalovirus infection. As to this clonotype: The antigen remains unidentified.

The CDR3 covers 17 residues. Germline CDR1 is DFQATT and CDR2 is SNEGSKA (reference sequence). With V trimmed by 7 bases and J by 4 bases, 14 bases remained unmatched. TCRdb ran MiXCR on the reads and lists one entry per CDR3 protein. Of a few hundred thousand distinct CDR3 sequences listed, roughly 25% are singletons. The V and J genes are TRBV20-1 and TRBJ2-1; 12 nucleotides match TRBD2. The clonotype was recovered from a human donor in good health (CMV status not recorded). Some clones in this sample may be carry-over from other donors' samples. The sample here was cultured PBMCs, taken from culture after CMV antigen stimulation. The CDR3 here is CSVPGLAGDRGYNEQFF. The CDR3 nucleotides are TGCAGTGTTCCGGGACTAGCGGGTGATCGGGGTTACAATGAGCAGTTCTTC.